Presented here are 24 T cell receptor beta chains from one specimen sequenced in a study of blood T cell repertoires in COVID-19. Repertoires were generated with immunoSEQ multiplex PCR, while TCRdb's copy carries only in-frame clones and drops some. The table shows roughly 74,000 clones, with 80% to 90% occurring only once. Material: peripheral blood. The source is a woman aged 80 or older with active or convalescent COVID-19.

For the CDR3, the DNA is TGTGCCAGCAGTATCCTGACTAGCGGTTGGTACGAGCAGTACTTC. It is translated as CASSILTSGWYEQYF. The gene calls are TRBV28 and TRBJ2-7, with 9 bases identical to TRBD2. The CDR3 has 15 residues. After removal of 5 bases from V and 4 bases from J, the junction contained 9 bases not matched to a gene. Germline V gene lookup returns CDR1 MDHEN and CDR2 SYDVKM.

The CDR3 nucleotides are TGTGCCAGCAGCTTAGAGGGACAGGTGTATGGCTACACCTTC. Its protein product is CASSLEGQVYGYTF. V and J are TRBV7-2 and TRBJ1-2, with 8 bases lining up with TRBD1. The CDR3 has 14 residues. Germline V gene sequence: CDR1 SGHTA, CDR2 FQGNSA. V was pared by 1 base and J by 5 bases, with 3 bases of the junction left unmatched.

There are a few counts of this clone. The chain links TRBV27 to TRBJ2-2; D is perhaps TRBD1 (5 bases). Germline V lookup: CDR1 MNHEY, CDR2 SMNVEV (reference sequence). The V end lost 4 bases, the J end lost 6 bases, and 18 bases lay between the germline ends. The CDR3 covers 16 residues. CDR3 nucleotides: TGTGCCAGCAGTTCGGGTTCGGCAGGGCGGTCCGGGGAGCTGTTTTTT. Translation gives CASSSGSAGRSGELFF.

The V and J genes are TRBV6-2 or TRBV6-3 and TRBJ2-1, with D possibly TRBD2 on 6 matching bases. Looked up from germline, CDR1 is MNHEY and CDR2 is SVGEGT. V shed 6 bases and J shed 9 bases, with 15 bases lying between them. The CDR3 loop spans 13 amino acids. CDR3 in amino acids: CASSALGGFEQFF. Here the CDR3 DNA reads TGTGCCAGCAGCGCCCTGGGGGGATTTGAGCAGTTCTTC.

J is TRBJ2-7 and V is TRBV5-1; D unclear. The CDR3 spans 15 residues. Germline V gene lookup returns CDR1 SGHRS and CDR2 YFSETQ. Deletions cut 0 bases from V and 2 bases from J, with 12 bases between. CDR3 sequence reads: CASSLVGGSTYEQYF. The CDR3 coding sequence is TGCGCCAGCAGCTTGGTCGGCGGCTCTACCTACGAGCAGTACTTC. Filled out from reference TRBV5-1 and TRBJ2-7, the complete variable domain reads KAGVTQTPRYLIKTRGQQVTLSCSPISGHRSVSWYQQTPGQGLQFLFEYFSETQRNKGNFPGRFSGRQFSNSRSEMNVSTLELGDSALYLCASSLVGGSTYEQYFGPGTRLTVT.

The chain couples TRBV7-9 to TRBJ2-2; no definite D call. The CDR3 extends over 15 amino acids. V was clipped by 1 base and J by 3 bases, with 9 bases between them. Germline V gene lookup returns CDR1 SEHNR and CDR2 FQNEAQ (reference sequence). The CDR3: CASSLVLGDTGELFF. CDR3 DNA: TGTGCCAGCAGCTTAGTTTTAGGAGACACCGGGGAGCTGTTTTTT.

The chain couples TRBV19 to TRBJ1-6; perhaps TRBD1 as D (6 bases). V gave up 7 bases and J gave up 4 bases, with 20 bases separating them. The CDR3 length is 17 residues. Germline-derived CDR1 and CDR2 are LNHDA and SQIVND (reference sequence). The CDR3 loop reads CASTGGSSRLYNSPLHF. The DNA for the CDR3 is TGTGCCAGTACGGGGGGCTCATCGAGGTTATATAATTCACCCCTCCACTTT.

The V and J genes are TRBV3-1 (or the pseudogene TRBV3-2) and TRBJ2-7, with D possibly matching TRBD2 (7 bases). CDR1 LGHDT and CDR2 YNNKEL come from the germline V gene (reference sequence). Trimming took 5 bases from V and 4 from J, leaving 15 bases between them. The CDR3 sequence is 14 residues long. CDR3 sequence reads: CASSRGRGTYEQYF. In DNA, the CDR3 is TGTGCCAGCAGCAGGGGGAGGGGCACGTACGAGCAGTACTTC.

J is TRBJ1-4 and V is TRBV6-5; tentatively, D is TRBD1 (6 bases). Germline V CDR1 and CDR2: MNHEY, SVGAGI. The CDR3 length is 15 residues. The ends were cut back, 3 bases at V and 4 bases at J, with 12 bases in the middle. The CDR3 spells CASSYSDRRNEKLFF. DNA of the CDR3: TGTGCCAGCAGTTATTCGGACAGACGTAATGAAAAACTGTTTTTT.

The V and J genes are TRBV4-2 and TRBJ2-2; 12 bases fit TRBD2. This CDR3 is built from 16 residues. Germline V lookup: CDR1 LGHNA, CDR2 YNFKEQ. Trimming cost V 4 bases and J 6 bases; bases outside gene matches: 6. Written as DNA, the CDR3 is TGTGCCAGCAGCCCTCGGACTAGCGGGACGTCCGGGGAGCTGTTTTTT. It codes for CASSPRTSGTSGELFF.

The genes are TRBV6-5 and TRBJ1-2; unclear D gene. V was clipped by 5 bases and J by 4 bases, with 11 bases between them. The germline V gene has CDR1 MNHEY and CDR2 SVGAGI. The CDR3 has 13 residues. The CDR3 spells CASSPQSFYGYTF. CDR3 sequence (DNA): TGTGCCAGCAGTCCACAGAGCTTCTATGGCTACACCTTC.

Here the CDR3 reads CATSDGRGGKNEQFF. CDR3 in DNA: TGTGCCACCAGTGATGGAAGGGGTGGGAAGAATGAGCAGTTCTTC. V is TRBV24-1 and J is TRBJ2-1; the D gene is possibly TRBD1 (5 bases). Germline V gene data show CDR1 as KGHDR and CDR2 as SFDVKD. V lost 3 bases and J lost 7, with 15 bases in between. The CDR3 is made up of 15 amino acids.

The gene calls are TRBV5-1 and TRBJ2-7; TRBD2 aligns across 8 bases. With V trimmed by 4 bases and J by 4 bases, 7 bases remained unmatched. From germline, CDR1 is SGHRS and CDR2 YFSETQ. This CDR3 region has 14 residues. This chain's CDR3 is CASSRELAAYEQYF. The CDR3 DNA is TGCGCCAGCAGCCGAGAACTAGCGGCGTACGAGCAGTACTTC.

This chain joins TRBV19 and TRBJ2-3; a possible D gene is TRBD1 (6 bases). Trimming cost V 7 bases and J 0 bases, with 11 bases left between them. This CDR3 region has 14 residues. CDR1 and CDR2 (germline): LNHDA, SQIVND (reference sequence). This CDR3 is CASTPGHSTDTQYF. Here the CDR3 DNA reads TGTGCCAGTACCCCGGGACATAGCACAGATACGCAGTATTTT. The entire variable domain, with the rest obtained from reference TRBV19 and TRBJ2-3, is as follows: DGGITQSPKYLFRKEGQNVTLSCEQNLNHDAMYWYRQDPGQGLRLIYYSQIVNDFQKGDIAEGYSVSREKKESFPLTVTSAQKNPTAFYLCASTPGHSTDTQYFGPGTRLTVL.

CDR3 DNA sequence: TGTGCCAGCAGCTCGGGGGGATACTATGGCTACACCTTC. This translates into CASSSGGYYGYTF. The J gene is TRBJ1-2, the V gene TRBV5-8, with a weak D call TRBD1 (5 bases). Between the trimmed V and J ends, which lost 3 bases and 3 bases, there was a span of 9 bases. This CDR3 is 13 amino acids long. In germline, CDR1 is SGHTS, CDR2 YDEGEE.

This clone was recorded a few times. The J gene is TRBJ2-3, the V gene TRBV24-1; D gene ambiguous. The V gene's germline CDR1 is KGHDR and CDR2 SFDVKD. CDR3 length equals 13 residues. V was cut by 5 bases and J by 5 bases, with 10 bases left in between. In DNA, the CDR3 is TGTGCCACCAGTGCGGGTATGATAGATACGCAGTATTTT. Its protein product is CATSAGMIDTQYF.

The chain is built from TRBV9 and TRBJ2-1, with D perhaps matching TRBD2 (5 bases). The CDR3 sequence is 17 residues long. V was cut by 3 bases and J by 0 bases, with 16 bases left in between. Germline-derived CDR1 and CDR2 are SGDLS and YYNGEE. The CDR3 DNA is TGTGCCAGCAGCGGAGGGTTGACGGCTTCCTCCTACAATGAGCAGTTCTTC. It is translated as CASSGGLTASSYNEQFF.

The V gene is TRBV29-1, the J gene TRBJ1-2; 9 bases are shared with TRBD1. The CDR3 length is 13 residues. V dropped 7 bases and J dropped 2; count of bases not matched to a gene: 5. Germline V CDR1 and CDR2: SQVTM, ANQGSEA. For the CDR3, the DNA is TGCAGCGCTCGGGACAGGGAGAACTATGGCTACACCTTC. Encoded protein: CSARDRENYGYTF.

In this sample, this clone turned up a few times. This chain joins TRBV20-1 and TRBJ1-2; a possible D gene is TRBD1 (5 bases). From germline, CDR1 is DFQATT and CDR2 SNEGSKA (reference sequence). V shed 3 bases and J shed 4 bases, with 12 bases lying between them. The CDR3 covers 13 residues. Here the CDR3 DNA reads TGCAGTGCTAGTTCAGGGTCGGGCTATGGCTACACCTTC. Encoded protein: CSASSGSGYGYTF.

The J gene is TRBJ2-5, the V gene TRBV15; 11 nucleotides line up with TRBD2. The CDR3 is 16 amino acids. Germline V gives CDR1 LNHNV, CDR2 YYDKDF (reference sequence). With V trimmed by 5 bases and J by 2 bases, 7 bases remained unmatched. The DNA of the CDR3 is TGTGCCACCAGCCCAGGACTAGCGGGTTATCAAGAGACCCAGTACTTC. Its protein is CATSPGLAGYQETQYF.

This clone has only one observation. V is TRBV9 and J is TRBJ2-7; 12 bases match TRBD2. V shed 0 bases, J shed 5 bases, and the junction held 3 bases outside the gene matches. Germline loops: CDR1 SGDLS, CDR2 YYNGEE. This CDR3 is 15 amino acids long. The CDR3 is CASSVGLAGVNEQYF. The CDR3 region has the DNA TGTGCCAGCAGCGTAGGACTAGCGGGAGTCAACGAGCAGTACTTC.

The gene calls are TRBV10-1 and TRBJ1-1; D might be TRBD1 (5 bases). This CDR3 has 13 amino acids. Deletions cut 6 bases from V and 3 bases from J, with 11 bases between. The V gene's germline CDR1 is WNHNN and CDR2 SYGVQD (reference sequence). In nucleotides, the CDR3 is TGCGCCAGCAGGGACAAACGCCACACTGAAGCTTTCTTT. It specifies CASRDKRHTEAFF.

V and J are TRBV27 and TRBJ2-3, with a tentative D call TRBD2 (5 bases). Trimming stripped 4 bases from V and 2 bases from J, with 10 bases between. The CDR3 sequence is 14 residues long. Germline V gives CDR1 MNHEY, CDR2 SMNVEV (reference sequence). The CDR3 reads CASSYRGLTDTQYF. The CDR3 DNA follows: TGTGCCAGCAGTTACCGAGGGCTCACAGATACGCAGTATTTT.

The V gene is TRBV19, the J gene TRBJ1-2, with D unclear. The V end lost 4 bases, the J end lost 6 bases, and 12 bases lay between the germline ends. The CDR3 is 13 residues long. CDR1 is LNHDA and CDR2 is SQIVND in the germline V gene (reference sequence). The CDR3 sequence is CASSSPGWHGYTF. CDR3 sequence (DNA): TGTGCCAGTAGTAGTCCGGGATGGCATGGCTACACCTTC.